The subject of this entry is one T cell receptor beta chain. Its antigen is not known. The sample belongs to a study of T cell responses to AZD1222 COVID-19 vaccine. Study-wide results and caveats: Dominant CD4 TCR responses targeted spike regions 160-218 and 743-854. Donors were largely white British and mainly female; clonal diversity was possibly underestimated. Seropositivity was recorded at baseline in only a handful of AZD1222 recipients. Spike-specific TCR breadth and depth grew following two AZD1222 doses.

Produced via immunoSEQ multiplex PCR; TCRdb's table is partial and in-frame only. The sample consists of under 50,000 clones, around 91% of them appearing once. Sample: peripheral blood, taken 28 days after the second AZD1222 dose. This sequence originates from an adult who received the AZD1222 COVID-19 vaccine.

The DNA of the CDR3 is TGTGCCAGCAGTCCCGCAGGGTATGGCTACACCTTC. This encodes CASSPAGYGYTF. The rearrangement joins TRBV27 to TRBJ1-2, with D possibly being TRBD1 (5 bases). This CDR3 has 12 amino acids. V was cut by 5 bases and J by 5 bases, with 9 bases left in between. Germline CDR1 MNHEY, CDR2 SMNVEV (reference sequence).